This T cell receptor (beta chain) was retrieved from a study of cytomegalovirus exposure and HLA in healthy donors. Using immunoSEQ multiplex PCR, the repertoire was profiled, and TCRdb retains in-frame clones only, with some absent. The repertoire consists of more than 85,000 clones, with around nine tenths occurring once and the leading ten covering under 2%. The trim removed 5 bases at V and 14 bases at J, leaving 17 bases unmatched. The germline gives CDR1 MNHEY, CDR2 SMNVEV (reference sequence). The CDR3 runs to 14 residues. This chain uses TRBV27 with TRBJ1-2; 7 nucleotides line up with TRBD1. The TCR sequence derives from a woman in her late teens or twenties in good health and CMV-seronegative. The sample was PBMCs. Written as DNA, the CDR3 is TGTGCCAGCAGTAGAGAAGGACAGGCTACCGGCTGGACCTTC. It codes for CASSREGQATGWTF.